The 27 T cell receptor beta chains reported below all come from one sample, sequenced in a study of shared clonotypes between healthy human individuals (dated by TCRdb to the early 2020s). The protocol used for the library was the immunoSEQ multiplex PCR assay. The table was pulled from immuneACCESS by TCRdb, which kept in-frame rearrangements only. Such tables lose some clones; where checked, under half of the loss comes from unresolved V genes, and the rest has no known cause. The sample table records roughly 2.5 million clones; roughly 92% of these occur just once. Of the sample, 0.11% to 0.15% is held by the ten largest clones. The specimen sequenced was naive CD4+ T cells sorted from blood. The cell subset or site label, read with the paper, signifies: CD45RA+ positively selected. All receptors derive from a man aged 18 to 30 in good health.

The V call is TRBV30, the J call TRBJ1-1; D is possibly TRBD1 (5 bases). This CDR3 is built from 15 residues. The V end lost 4 bases, the J end lost 3 bases, and 18 bases lay between the germline ends. Germline V gives CDR1 GTSNPN, CDR2 SVGIG (reference sequence). The CDR3 is CAWIPEWGEHTEAFF. CDR3 coding DNA: TGTGCCTGGATCCCCGAGTGGGGGGAGCACACTGAAGCTTTCTTT.

The chain links TRBV9 to TRBJ1-2; TRBD1 agrees at 8 bases. In germline, CDR1 is SGDLS, CDR2 YYNGEE. CDR3 length equals 16 residues. Unmatched junction bases numbered 11, after V lost 3 bases and J lost 4 bases. The CDR3 protein is CASSEEPTTGGYGYTF. The CDR3 DNA reads TGTGCCAGCAGCGAGGAACCGACTACAGGGGGCTATGGCTACACCTTC. The variable domain in full, completed from reference TRBV9 and TRBJ1-2, reads DSGVTQTPKHLITATGQRVTLRCSPRSGDLSVYWYQQSLDQGLQFLIQYYNGEERAKGNILERFSAQQFPDLHSELNLSSLELGDSALYFCASSEEPTTGGYGYTFGSGTRLTVV.

With regard to this clone: The same CDR3 is also encoded by other DNA sequences in this sample. The gene calls are TRBV30 and TRBJ2-1, with 8 positions matching TRBD1. The CDR3 sequence is 13 residues long. Trimming at V came to 2 bases and at J to 4 bases, leaving 1 base not matched to a gene. Germline values: CDR1 GTSNPN, CDR2 SVGIG (reference sequence). CDR3 sequence reads: CAWSTGGYNEQFF. As DNA, the CDR3 is TGTGCCTGGAGTACAGGGGGATACAATGAGCAGTTCTTC.

About this clone itself: The same CDR3 also results from other DNA sequences found in this sample. V gene TRBV7-9 combines with J gene TRBJ1-6; the D gene is possibly TRBD1 (6 bases). Germline CDR1 reads SEHNR; CDR2 reads FQNEAQ (reference sequence). V was trimmed by 1 base and J by 7 bases, leaving 8 bases between them. The CDR3 consists of 14 residues. The CDR3 DNA reads as TGTGCCAGCAGCTTAGTCCAGGGGAATTCACCCCTCCACTTT. It is translated as CASSLVQGNSPLHF.

V and J are TRBV13 and TRBJ1-6; 9 nucleotides agree with TRBD1. Germline-derived CDR1 and CDR2 are PRHDT and FYEKMQ (reference sequence). Trimming took 0 bases from V and 0 from J; bases not matched to a gene: 3. The CDR3 loop spans 18 amino acids. The CDR3 coding sequence is TGTGCCAGCAGCTTAGGGGACAGGGGTAGCTCCTATAATTCACCCCTCCACTTT. Protein sequence: CASSLGDRGSSYNSPLHF.

V is TRBV2 and J is TRBJ2-3; TRBD2 matches 13 bases. CDR1 and CDR2 (germline): SNHLY, FYNNEI. The CDR3 is 17 residues long. With 8 bases clipped from V and 5 bases from J, the junction kept 13 bases outside the gene matches. CDR3 loop: CASSVGTSGIRLDTQYF. CDR3 DNA sequence: TGTGCCAGCTCCGTAGGGACTAGCGGGATAAGATTAGATACGCAGTATTTT.

This clone was recorded once. The V gene is TRBV13, the J gene TRBJ2-3, with unresolved D. This CDR3 comprises 15 residues. Per germline, CDR1 PRHDT and CDR2 FYEKMQ (reference sequence). V was cut by 5 bases and J by 2 bases, with 14 bases left in between. The CDR3 bases are TGTGCCAGCAGCCCCCAGGCAGCACCCACAGATACGCAGTATTTT. Encoded protein: CASSPQAAPTDTQYF.

The CDR3 DNA reads as TGTGCCAGCAGCTCGGGAGGGGGTAGAGCTAACTATGGCTACACCTTC. It yields the protein CASSSGGGRANYGYTF. This chain uses TRBV7-9 with TRBJ1-2; D possibly corresponds to TRBD1 (6 bases). In germline, CDR1 is SEHNR, CDR2 FQNEAQ (reference sequence). The CDR3 length is 16 residues. V lost 4 bases, J lost 0 bases, and 15 bases lay in between. Together with reference TRBV7-9 and TRBJ1-2, the CDR3 gives the full variable domain: DTGVSQNPRHKITKRGQNVTFRCDPISEHNRLYWYRQTLGQGPEFLTYFQNEAQLEKSRLLSDRFSAERPKGSFSTLEIQRTEQGDSAMYLCASSSGGGRANYGYTFGSGTRLTVV.

This clone has only one observation. The CDR3 is CASSLSRGLAGQSDTQYF. The CDR3 DNA sequence: TGTGCCAGCAGCTTGAGCAGAGGACTAGCGGGCCAATCGGATACGCAGTATTTT. The chain carries TRBV5-8 and TRBJ2-3, with TRBD2 identical over 11 bases. Germline CDR1 SGHTS, CDR2 YDEGEE. The CDR3 spans 18 residues. Losses at the gene ends were 1 base for V and 6 bases for J; bases not matched to a gene: 13.

This chain links TRBV19 with TRBJ2-3; a weak D match, TRBD2 (6 bases). This CDR3 has 14 amino acids. Trimming cost V 4 bases and J 4 bases, with 12 bases left between them. Germline loops: CDR1 LNHDA, CDR2 SQIVND (reference sequence). CDR3 residues: CASSTPGVADTQYF. Here the CDR3 DNA reads TGTGCCAGTAGTACCCCGGGGGTAGCAGATACGCAGTATTTT.

The chain couples TRBV2 to TRBJ2-3; TRBD1 matches 7 bases. Unmatched junction bases numbered 13, after V lost 2 bases and J lost 2 bases. This CDR3 has 18 amino acids. Germline V lookup: CDR1 SNHLY, CDR2 FYNNEI. The CDR3 region is CASSELPTGVGPTDTQYF. CDR3 nucleotide sequence: TGTGCCAGCAGTGAATTACCCACAGGGGTGGGCCCCACAGATACGCAGTATTTT.

The chain joins TRBV4-3 to TRBJ1-3, with D possibly being TRBD1 (6 bases). The CDR3 is made up of 15 amino acids. With 4 bases removed from V and 0 bases from J, the gap between germline ends came to 10 bases. Per the germline V gene, CDR1 is LGHNA and CDR2 is YSLEER. In DNA, the CDR3 is TGCGCCAGCAGCCCGACAGGAATCTCTGGAAACACCATATATTTT. Translating gives CASSPTGISGNTIYF.

The chain carries TRBV27 and TRBJ2-7; the match to TRBD1 covers 11 bases. CDR1 and CDR2 from the germline V gene are MNHEY and SMNVEV (reference sequence). V trimming: 8 bases; J trimming: 7 bases; junction bases outside the gene matches: 7. There are 13 residues in the CDR3. The CDR3, as DNA: TGTGCCAGCCTAGGACAGGGGGCGGGGGAGCAGTACTTC. It specifies CASLGQGAGEQYF.

V usage is TRBV19 and J usage is TRBJ2-3; possibly TRBD2 for D (6 bases). V was shortened by 1 base and J by 4 bases, with 15 bases between the two germline ends. There are 16 residues in the CDR3. Germline V lookup: CDR1 LNHDA, CDR2 SQIVND (reference sequence). The CDR3 reads CASSIGSGTQADTQYF. The CDR3 DNA reads TGTGCCAGTAGTATAGGTAGCGGAACCCAGGCAGATACGCAGTATTTT.

The CDR3 spells CASSPGGGLTNEKLFF. CDR3 coding DNA: TGTGCCAGCAGCCCTGGGGGGGGCCTGACTAATGAAAAACTGTTTTTT. The V call is TRBV28, the J call TRBJ1-4, with D possibly matching TRBD1 (6 bases). Germline CDR1 reads MDHEN; CDR2 reads SYDVKM. The CDR3 extends over 16 amino acids. Trimming took off 6 bases at V and 2 bases at J, with 16 bases between the two ends. The complete variable domain, with remaining parts taken from reference TRBV28 and TRBJ1-4, reads DVKVTQSSRYLVKRTGEKVFLECVQDMDHENMFWYRQDPGLGLRLIYFSYDVKMKEKGDIPEGYSVSREKKERFSLILESASTNQTSMYLCASSPGGGLTNEKLFFGSGTQLSVL.

The gene calls are TRBV7-9 and TRBJ2-5; D ambiguous. CDR1 and CDR2 (germline): SEHNR, FQNEAQ (reference sequence). The CDR3 loop spans 8 amino acids. V dropped 5 bases and J dropped 9 bases, with 1 base sitting between them. In DNA form, the CDR3 reads TGTGCCAGCAGCCCCCAGTACTTC. Its translation: CASSPQYF.

The rearrangement joins TRBV2 to TRBJ2-3; TRBD2 matches at 7 bases. CDR3 size: 12 residues. The junction had 4 bases not matched to a gene; V was cut back by 8 bases and J by 5 bases. Germline V gene lookup returns CDR1 SNHLY and CDR2 FYNNEI. CDR3 sequence reads: CASLLAVDTQYF. CDR3 bases: TGTGCCAGCCTGCTAGCGGTAGATACGCAGTATTTT.

This chain joins TRBV7-2 and TRBJ2-7; D ambiguous. Germline assignment: CDR1 SGHTA and CDR2 FQGNSA. V shed 5 bases and J shed 2 bases, with 10 bases lying between them. The CDR3 loop spans 13 amino acids. CDR3 DNA sequence: TGTGCCAGCAGCCATACAGCTACCTACGAGCAGTACTTC. Amino acid sequence: CASSHTATYEQYF.

The chain is built from TRBV11-2 and TRBJ1-6; 8 bases agree with TRBD1. In germline, CDR1 is SGHAT, CDR2 FQNNGV. J was trimmed by 7 bases and V by 2 bases; bases with no gene match: 10. The CDR3 runs 17 residues. The CDR3 here is CASSLRPGQGRNSPLHF. In DNA, the CDR3 is TGTGCCAGCAGCTTAAGACCCGGACAGGGAAGGAATTCACCCCTCCACTTT. The variable domain in full, with the rest retrieved from reference TRBV11-2 and TRBJ1-6, is EAGVAQSPRYKIIEKRQSVAFWCNPISGHATLYWYQQILGQGPKLLIQFQNNGVVDDSQLPKDRFSAERLKGVDSTLKIQPAKLEDSAVYLCASSLRPGQGRNSPLHFGNGTRLTVT.

This chain uses TRBV6-5 with TRBJ2-2; 10 nucleotides line up with TRBD2. CDR1 MNHEY and CDR2 SVGAGI come from the germline V gene. The CDR3 covers 15 residues. After removal of 6 bases from V and 2 bases from J, the junction contained 3 bases not matched to a gene. Written as DNA, the CDR3 is TGTGCCAGCAGAGAGCGGGGGGGCAACACCGGGGAGCTGTTTTTT. It is translated as CASRERGGNTGELFF.

The rearrangement joins TRBV28 to TRBJ2-7; D may match TRBD1 or TRBD2 (5 bases each). The CDR3 loop spans 11 amino acids. Germline V lookup: CDR1 MDHEN, CDR2 SYDVKM. Trimming took off 10 bases at V and 5 bases at J, with 12 bases between the two ends. CDR3 sequence (DNA): TGTGCCAAGGGGACGCCTGACGAGCAGTACTTC. Residues: CAKGTPDEQYF.

DNA of the CDR3: TGTGCCAGCTCAGCCGACAATGAGCAGTTCTTC. Protein: CASSADNEQFF. The V call is TRBV18, the J call TRBJ2-1; D remains unclear. The V end was cut by 5 bases, the J end by 5 bases, with 4 bases between. CDR1 is KGHSH, CDR2 LQKENI, per germline. The CDR3 loop spans 11 amino acids.

The chain links TRBV9 to TRBJ2-2; 9 bases agree with TRBD2. Germline V gives CDR1 SGDLS, CDR2 YYNGEE. CDR3 length: 17 amino acids. Trimming cost V 8 bases and J 4 bases; bases outside gene matches: 15. The CDR3 protein is CAREGLAGPRGTGELFF. For the CDR3, the DNA is TGTGCCAGGGAAGGGCTAGCGGGACCCCGGGGCACCGGGGAGCTGTTTTTT. Full variable domain (outside the CDR3, taken from reference TRBV9 and TRBJ2-2): DSGVTQTPKHLITATGQRVTLRCSPRSGDLSVYWYQQSLDQGLQFLIQYYNGEERAKGNILERFSAQQFPDLHSELNLSSLELGDSALYFCAREGLAGPRGTGELFFGEGSRLTVL.

The rearrangement uses TRBV5-1 and TRBJ1-4; 7 positions agree with TRBD1. The CDR3 is made up of 16 amino acids. Looked up from germline, CDR1 is SGHRS and CDR2 is YFSETQ. Unmatched junction bases numbered 14, after V lost 4 bases and J lost 8 bases. CDR3: CASSRAPQGSTEKLFF. The CDR3 nucleotides are TGCGCCAGCAGCCGGGCCCCACAGGGGTCAACGGAAAAACTGTTTTTT. The full variable domain, with the rest looked up from reference TRBV5-1 and TRBJ1-4, is KAGVTQTPRYLIKTRGQQVTLSCSPISGHRSVSWYQQTPGQGLQFLFEYFSETQRNKGNFPGRFSGRQFSNSRSEMNVSTLELGDSALYLCASSRAPQGSTEKLFFGSGTQLSVL.

J is TRBJ2-7 and V is TRBV28; the match to TRBD1 covers 11 bases. Germline loops: CDR1 MDHEN, CDR2 SYDVKM. This CDR3 spans 16 amino acids. V lost 0 bases, J lost 6 bases, and 7 bases stayed unmatched. Written as DNA, the CDR3 is TGTGCCAGCAGTTTATGGCCGGGACAGGGGGGAGGCGAGCAGTACTTC. Protein product: CASSLWPGQGGGEQYF.

The J gene is TRBJ2-2, the V gene TRBV5-4; D gene ambiguous. The CDR3 has 12 residues. V dropped 2 bases and J dropped 6 bases, with 5 bases sitting between them. Germline values: CDR1 SGHNT, CDR2 YYREEE (reference sequence). The CDR3 sequence: CASSFQSGELFF. The DNA of the CDR3 is TGTGCCAGCAGCTTTCAATCCGGGGAGCTGTTTTTT. Looking up the rest from reference TRBV5-4 and TRBJ2-2 gives the full variable domain: ETGVTQSPTHLIKTRGQQVTLRCSSQSGHNTVSWYQQALGQGPQFIFQYYREEENGRGNFPPRFSGLQFPNYSSELNVNALELDDSALYLCASSFQSGELFFGEGSRLTVL.

The CDR3 DNA is TGTGCCAGCAGCCTCGACTGGAACACCGGGGAGCTGTTTTTT. This gives the protein CASSLDWNTGELFF. This chain links TRBV7-9 with TRBJ2-2; no clear D gene. Trimming pared 5 bases from V and 1 base from J, leaving 8 bases between. In germline, CDR1 is SEHNR, CDR2 FQNEAQ (reference sequence). The CDR3 consists of 14 residues. Filled out from reference TRBV7-9 and TRBJ2-2, the complete variable domain reads DTGVSQNPRHKITKRGQNVTFRCDPISEHNRLYWYRQTLGQGPEFLTYFQNEAQLEKSRLLSDRFSAERPKGSFSTLEIQRTEQGDSAMYLCASSLDWNTGELFFGEGSRLTVL.